This note documents a single T cell receptor beta chain sequence. Its antigen is undetermined. The data were taken from a study of shared clonotypes between healthy human individuals. Study information: Donor composition was a couple of women and three men, aged 18 to 49. Each donor's CD4 naive and CD4 memory cells filled three plates apiece, CD8 naive two, and CD8 memory one.

Study conclusions and caveats: The sharing of roughly 5% of naive CD4 clonotypes was seen across several donors.

The method was immunoSEQ multiplex PCR; TCRdb's version includes in-frame clones alone and lacks a portion of them. This table holds about 2 million clones, 95% found once. The sample taken for sequencing was naive CD4+ T cells sorted from blood. Documented subset: CD45RA+ positively selected. This TCR derives from a man aged 18 to 29 in good health.

CDR3 DNA sequence: TGTGCCAGCAGACCAACAGGGACCGCTAACTATGGCTACACCTTC. As protein: CASRPTGTANYGYTF. The V and J genes are TRBV6-5 and TRBJ1-2; a weak D match, TRBD1 (6 bases). V was pared by 6 bases and J by 0 bases, with 14 bases between. Germline lookup yields CDR1 MNHEY and CDR2 SVGAGI. The CDR3 contains 15 residues.